This T cell receptor beta chain emerged from a study of blood T cell repertoires in COVID-19. Generated by immunoSEQ multiplex PCR, the TCRdb table keeps only in-frame clones and is missing some. The table lists approximately 170,000 clones, around 84% of them singletons, with about 8.6% in the top ten. The V gene's germline CDR1 is SEHNR and CDR2 FQNEAQ (reference sequence). Trimming pared 5 bases from V and 7 bases from J, leaving 15 bases between. The CDR3 is 14 amino acids. The rearrangement uses TRBV7-9 and TRBJ1-5, with D unresolved. This clonotype was sampled from a woman aged 45 to 65 who had recovered from COVID-19. The sequencing sample was made of PBMCs or T cells enriched from blood (not recorded which). The CDR3 DNA is TGTGCCAGCAGCACTCTGTCGGGATCGCAGCCCCAGCATTTT. Translating gives CASSTLSGSQPQHF. The whole variable domain, filled in from reference TRBV7-9 and TRBJ1-5, reads DTGVSQNPRHKITKRGQNVTFRCDPISEHNRLYWYRQTLGQGPEFLTYFQNEAQLEKSRLLSDRFSAERPKGSFSTLEIQRTEQGDSAMYLCASSTLSGSQPQHFGDGTRLSIL.